This T cell receptor beta chain was profiled in a study of T cell responses to AZD1222 COVID-19 vaccine. General study results and limits: Once two AZD1222 doses were given, Spike-specific TCR breadth and depth went up.

TCRdb's copy holds only in-frame clones and misses some; the assay was immunoSEQ multiplex PCR. The sample records approximately 80,000 clones, 70% to 90% being singletons. A single count supports this clone. The target antigen is unknown. This clonotype originated in an adult who received the AZD1222 COVID-19 vaccine. Source: peripheral blood, taken 28 days after the second AZD1222 dose.

CDR3 region: CASSVGGSNEQYF. CDR3 DNA sequence: TGTGCCAGCAGCGTAGGTGGTTCGAACGAGCAGTACTTC. This chain joins TRBV9 and TRBJ2-7; D is unresolved. This CDR3 spans 13 amino acids. Per the germline V gene, CDR1 is SGDLS and CDR2 is YYNGEE. V shed 0 bases and J shed 5 bases, with 9 bases lying between them.